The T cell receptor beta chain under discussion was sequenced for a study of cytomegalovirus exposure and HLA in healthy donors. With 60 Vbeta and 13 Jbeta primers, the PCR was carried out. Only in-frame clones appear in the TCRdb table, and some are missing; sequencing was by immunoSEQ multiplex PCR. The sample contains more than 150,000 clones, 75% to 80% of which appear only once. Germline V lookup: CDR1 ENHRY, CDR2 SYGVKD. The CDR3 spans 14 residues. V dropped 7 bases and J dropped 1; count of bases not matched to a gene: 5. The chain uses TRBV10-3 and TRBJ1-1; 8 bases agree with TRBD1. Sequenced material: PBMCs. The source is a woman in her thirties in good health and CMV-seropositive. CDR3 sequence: CAITGDRGNTEAFF. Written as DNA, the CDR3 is TGTGCCATCACTGGAGACAGGGGGAACACTGAAGCTTTCTTT.